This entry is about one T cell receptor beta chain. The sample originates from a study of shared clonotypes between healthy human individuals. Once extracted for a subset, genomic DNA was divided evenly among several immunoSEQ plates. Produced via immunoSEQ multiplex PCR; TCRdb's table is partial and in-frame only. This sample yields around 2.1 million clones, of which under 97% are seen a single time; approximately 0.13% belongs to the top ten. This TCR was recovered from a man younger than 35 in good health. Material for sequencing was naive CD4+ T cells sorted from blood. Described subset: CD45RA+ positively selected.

The CDR3 coding sequence is TGTGCCAGCGGCCAAACAGGGGGCTCCACCGGGGAGCTGTTTTTT. As protein: CASGQTGGSTGELFF. This chain uses TRBV6-6 with TRBJ2-2, with 9 bases that match TRBD1. Germline CDR1 and CDR2: MNHNY and SVGAGI (reference sequence). CDR3 length: 15 residues. The V segment lost 8 bases and the J segment 4 bases; nucleotides outside the gene matches: 8.